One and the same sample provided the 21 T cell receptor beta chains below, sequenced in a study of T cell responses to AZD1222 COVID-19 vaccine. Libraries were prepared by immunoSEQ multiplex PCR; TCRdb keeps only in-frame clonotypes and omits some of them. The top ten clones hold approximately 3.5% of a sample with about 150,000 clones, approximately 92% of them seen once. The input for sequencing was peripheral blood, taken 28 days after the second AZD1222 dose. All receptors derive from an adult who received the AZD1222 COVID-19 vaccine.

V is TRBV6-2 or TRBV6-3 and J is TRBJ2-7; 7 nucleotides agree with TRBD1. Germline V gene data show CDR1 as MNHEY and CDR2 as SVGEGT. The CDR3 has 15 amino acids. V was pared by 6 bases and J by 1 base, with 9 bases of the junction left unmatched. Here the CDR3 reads CASSAYDRASYEQYF. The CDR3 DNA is TGTGCCAGCAGCGCATACGACAGGGCGTCCTACGAGCAGTACTTC.

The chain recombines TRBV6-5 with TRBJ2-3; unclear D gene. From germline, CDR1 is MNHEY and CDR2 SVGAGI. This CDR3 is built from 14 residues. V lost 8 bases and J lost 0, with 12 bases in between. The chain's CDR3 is CASYVGISTDTQYF. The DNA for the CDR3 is TGTGCCAGCTACGTTGGAATTAGCACAGATACGCAGTATTTT.

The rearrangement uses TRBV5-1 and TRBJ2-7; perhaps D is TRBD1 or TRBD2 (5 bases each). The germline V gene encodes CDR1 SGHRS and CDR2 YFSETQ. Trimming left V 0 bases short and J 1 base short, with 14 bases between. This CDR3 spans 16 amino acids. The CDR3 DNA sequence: TGCGCCAGCAGCTTGGCCCCGGGACGGTCATCCTACGAGCAGTACTTC. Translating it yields CASSLAPGRSSYEQYF.

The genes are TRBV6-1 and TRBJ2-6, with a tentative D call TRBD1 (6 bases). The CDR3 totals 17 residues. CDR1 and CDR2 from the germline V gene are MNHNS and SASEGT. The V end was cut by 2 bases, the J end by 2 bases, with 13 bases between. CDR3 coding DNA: TGTGCCAGCAGTGAAATGGGGGACAATCCTGGGGCCAACGTCCTGACTTTC. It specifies CASSEMGDNPGANVLTF.

The CDR3 sequence: CASSPHQGGTYEQYF. The CDR3 DNA is TGTGCCAGCAGCCCTCACCAGGGAGGGACCTACGAGCAGTACTTC. The rearrangement links TRBV11-2 to TRBJ2-7, with 7 bases aligning to TRBD2. V dropped 5 bases and J dropped 2; count of bases not matched to a gene: 9. This CDR3 is built from 15 residues. The V gene's germline CDR1 is SGHAT and CDR2 FQNNGV. The full variable domain, completed using reference TRBV11-2 and TRBJ2-7, is EAGVAQSPRYKIIEKRQSVAFWCNPISGHATLYWYQQILGQGPKLLIQFQNNGVVDDSQLPKDRFSAERLKGVDSTLKIQPAKLEDSAVYLCASSPHQGGTYEQYFGPGTRLTVT.

The CDR3 loop reads CASSLRLAGGQETQYF. In nucleotides, the CDR3 is TGTGCCAGCAGCTTACGACTAGCGGGTGGCCAAGAGACCCAGTACTTC. The V call is TRBV11-2, the J call TRBJ2-5; 10 nucleotides align to TRBD2. CDR3 length: 16 residues. Germline assignment: CDR1 SGHAT and CDR2 FQNNGV. With V trimmed by 2 bases and J by 1 base, 4 bases remained unmatched.

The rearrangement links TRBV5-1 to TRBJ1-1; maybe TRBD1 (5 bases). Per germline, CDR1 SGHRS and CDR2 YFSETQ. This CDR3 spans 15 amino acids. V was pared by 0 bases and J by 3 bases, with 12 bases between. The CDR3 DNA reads TGCGCCAGCAGCTTGGTGTCAGGGATCCACACTGAAGCTTTCTTT. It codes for CASSLVSGIHTEAFF.

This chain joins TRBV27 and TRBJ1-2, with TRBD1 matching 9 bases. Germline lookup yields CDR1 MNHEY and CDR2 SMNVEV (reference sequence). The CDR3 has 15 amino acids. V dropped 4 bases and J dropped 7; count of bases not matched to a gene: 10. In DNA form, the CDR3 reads TGTGCCAGCAGTTCCAGACAGGGGGAAGCGAGTGGCTACACCTTC. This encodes CASSSRQGEASGYTF.

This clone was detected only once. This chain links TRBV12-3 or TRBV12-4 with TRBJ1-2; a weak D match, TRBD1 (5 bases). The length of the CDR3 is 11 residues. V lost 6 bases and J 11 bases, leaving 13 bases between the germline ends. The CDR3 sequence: CASRGPAGYTF. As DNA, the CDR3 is TGTGCCAGCAGGGGGCCCGCGGGGTACACCTTC.

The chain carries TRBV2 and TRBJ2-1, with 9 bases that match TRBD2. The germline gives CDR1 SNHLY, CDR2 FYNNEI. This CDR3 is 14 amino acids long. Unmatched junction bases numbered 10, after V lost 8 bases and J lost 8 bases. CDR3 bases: TGTGCCAGCGGGTCTAGCGGGATTTGGTATGAGCAGTTCTTC. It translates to CASGSSGIWYEQFF.

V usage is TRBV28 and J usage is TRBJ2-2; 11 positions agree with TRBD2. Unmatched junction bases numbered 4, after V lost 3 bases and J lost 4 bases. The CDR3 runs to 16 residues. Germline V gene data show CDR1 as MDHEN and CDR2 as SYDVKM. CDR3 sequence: CASSLVAGGITGELFF. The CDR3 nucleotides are TGTGCCAGCAGTTTGGTAGCGGGAGGGATCACCGGGGAGCTGTTTTTT.

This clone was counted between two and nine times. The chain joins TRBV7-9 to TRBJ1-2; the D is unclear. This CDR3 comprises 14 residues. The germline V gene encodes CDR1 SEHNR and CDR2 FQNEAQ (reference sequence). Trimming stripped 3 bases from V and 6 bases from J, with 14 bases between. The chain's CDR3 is CASSFGWSRDGYTF. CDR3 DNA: TGTGCCAGCAGCTTCGGTTGGAGCCGGGATGGCTACACCTTC.

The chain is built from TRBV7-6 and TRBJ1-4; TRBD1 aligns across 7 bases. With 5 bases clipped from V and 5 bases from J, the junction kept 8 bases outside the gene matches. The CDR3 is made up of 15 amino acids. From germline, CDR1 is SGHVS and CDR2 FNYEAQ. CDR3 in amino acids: CASSLYRGANEKLFF. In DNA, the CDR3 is TGTGCCAGCAGCCTCTACAGGGGCGCAAATGAAAAACTGTTTTTT.

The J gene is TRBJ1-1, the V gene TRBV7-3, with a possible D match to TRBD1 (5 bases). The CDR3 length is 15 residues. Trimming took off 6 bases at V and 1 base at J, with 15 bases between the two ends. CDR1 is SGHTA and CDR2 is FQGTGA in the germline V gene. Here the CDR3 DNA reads TGTGCCAGCAGAAGCGGGGGATCGGCGAACACTGAAGCTTTCTTT. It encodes CASRSGGSANTEAFF.

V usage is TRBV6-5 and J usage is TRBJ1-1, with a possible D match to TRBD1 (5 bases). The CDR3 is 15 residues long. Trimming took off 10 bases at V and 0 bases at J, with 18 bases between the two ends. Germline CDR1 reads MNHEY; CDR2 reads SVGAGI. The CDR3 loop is CAIVGAEHLNTEAFF. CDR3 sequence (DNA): TGTGCCATCGTCGGGGCCGAGCACCTGAACACTGAAGCTTTCTTT.

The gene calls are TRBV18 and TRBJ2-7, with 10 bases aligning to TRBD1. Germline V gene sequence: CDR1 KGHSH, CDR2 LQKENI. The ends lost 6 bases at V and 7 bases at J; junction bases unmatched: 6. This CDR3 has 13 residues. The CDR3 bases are TGTGCCAGCTCCCCGGGACAGGGGAGAGAGCAGTACTTC. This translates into CASSPGQGREQYF.

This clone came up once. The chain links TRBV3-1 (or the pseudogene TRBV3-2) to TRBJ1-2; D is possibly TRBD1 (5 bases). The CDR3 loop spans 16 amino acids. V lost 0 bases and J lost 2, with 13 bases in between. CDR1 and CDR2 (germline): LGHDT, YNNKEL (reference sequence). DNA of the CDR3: TGTGCCAGCAGCCAAGATCCGGGGGAACTGAACTATGGCTACACCTTC. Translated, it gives CASSQDPGELNYGYTF.

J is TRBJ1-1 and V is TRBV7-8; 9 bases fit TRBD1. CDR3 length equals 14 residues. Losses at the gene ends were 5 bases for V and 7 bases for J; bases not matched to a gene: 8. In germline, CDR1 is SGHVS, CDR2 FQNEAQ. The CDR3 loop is CASSHGQGSYEAFF. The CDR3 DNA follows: TGTGCCAGCAGCCATGGACAGGGGTCATATGAAGCTTTCTTT. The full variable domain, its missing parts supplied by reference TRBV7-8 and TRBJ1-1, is GAGVSQSPRYKVAKRGQDVALRCDPISGHVSLFWYQQALGQGPEFLTYFQNEAQLDKSGLPSDRFFAERPEGSVSTLKIQRTQQEDSAVYLCASSHGQGSYEAFFGQGTRLTVV.

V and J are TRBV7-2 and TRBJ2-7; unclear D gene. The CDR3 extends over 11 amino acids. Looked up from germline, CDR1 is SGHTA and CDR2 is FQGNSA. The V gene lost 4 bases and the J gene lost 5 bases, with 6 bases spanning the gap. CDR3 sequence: CASSSLHEQYF. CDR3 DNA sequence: TGTGCCAGCAGCTCCCTCCACGAGCAGTACTTC.

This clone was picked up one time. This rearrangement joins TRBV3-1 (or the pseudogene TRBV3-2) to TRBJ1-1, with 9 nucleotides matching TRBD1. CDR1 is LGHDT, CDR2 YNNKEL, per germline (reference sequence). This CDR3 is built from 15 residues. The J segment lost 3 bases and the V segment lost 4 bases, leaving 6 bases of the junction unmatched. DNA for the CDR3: TGTGCCAGCAGCCGAAACAGGGGGCTACACACTGAAGCTTTCTTT. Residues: CASSRNRGLHTEAFF.

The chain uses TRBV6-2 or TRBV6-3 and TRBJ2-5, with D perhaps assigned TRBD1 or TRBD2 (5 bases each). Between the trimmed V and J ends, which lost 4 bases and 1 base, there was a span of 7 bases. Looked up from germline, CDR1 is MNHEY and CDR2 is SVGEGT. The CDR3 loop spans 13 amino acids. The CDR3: CASSWDVQETQYF. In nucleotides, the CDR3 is TGTGCCAGCAGTTGGGACGTCCAAGAGACCCAGTACTTC.